This T cell receptor beta chain was documented in a study of blood T cell repertoires in COVID-19. Profiling relied on immunoSEQ multiplex PCR, and the TCRdb table lists in-frame clones only, not all of them. The sample lists some 400,000 clones, roughly nine tenths occurring once. The CDR3 has 14 amino acids. V trimming: 3 bases; J trimming: 6 bases; junction bases outside the gene matches: 5. Germline V gives CDR1 KGHDR, CDR2 SFDVKD. The origin of this receptor is a middle-aged woman who had been exposed to COVID-19. The source material was PBMCs or T cells enriched from blood (not recorded which). The genes are TRBV24-1 and TRBJ2-3; TRBD2 matches at 7 bases. The CDR3 DNA follows: TGTGCCACCAGTGATAGACTAGCTGCGGATACGCAGTATTTT. Translation gives CATSDRLAADTQYF.